These 8 T cell receptor beta chains came from one sample sequenced in a study of CD8 T cells in ankylosing spondylitis. Notes on the study in general: A TCR beta motif of several highly homologous variants appeared characteristic of ankylosing spondylitis blood.

For these TCRs, the target antigens are not known. TCRdb independently ran MiXCR on the 5' RACE reads; one entry per CDR3 protein. The sample holds about 480,000 distinct CDR3 sequences, about a sixth seen once. Sample: blood, either unsorted or a sorted T cell fraction (not recorded which). The receptors were gathered from a male donor with ankylosing spondylitis.

This clonotype was seen more than once but under ten times. The J gene is TRBJ2-5, the V gene TRBV27; no clear D gene. V lost 9 bases and J lost 4, with 12 bases in between. The CDR3 spans 12 residues. The germline gives CDR1 MNHEY, CDR2 SMNVEV (reference sequence). The CDR3 here is CASAVRGETQYF. CDR3 sequence (DNA): TGTGCCAGTGCTGTTCGAGGAGAGACCCAGTACTTC.

V usage is TRBV7-9 and J usage is TRBJ2-2; TRBD2 aligns across 12 bases. Looked up from germline, CDR1 is SEHNR and CDR2 is FQNEAQ (reference sequence). The CDR3 is 17 amino acids. The J segment lost 0 bases and the V segment lost 5 bases, leaving 4 bases of the junction unmatched. In nucleotides, the CDR3 is TGTGCCAGCAGCCCCACTAGCGGGAGGCCGAACACCGGGGAGCTGTTTTTT. This codes for CASSPTSGRPNTGELFF.

V gene TRBV18 combines with J gene TRBJ2-1; 7 bases are a match to TRBD2. The junction had 10 bases not matched to a gene; V was cut back by 6 bases and J by 8 bases. CDR3 size: 14 residues. In germline, CDR1 is KGHSH, CDR2 LQKENI. For the CDR3, the DNA is TGTGCCAGCTCTAGGGAGGGCCTCACTTATGAGCAGTTCTTC. As protein: CASSREGLTYEQFF.

V is TRBV6-2 or TRBV6-3 and J is TRBJ2-7, with D possibly TRBD1 on 6 matching bases. Looked up from germline, CDR1 is MNHEY and CDR2 is SVGEGT. V shed 8 bases and J shed 3 bases, with 20 bases lying between them. CDR3 size: 15 residues. CDR3 in amino acids: CASGLHQRGHYEQYF. The CDR3 DNA reads as TGTGCCAGCGGCCTTCACCAGAGGGGACACTACGAGCAGTACTTC.

The chain is built from TRBV6-1 and TRBJ1-5; a weak D match, TRBD1 (6 bases). The V gene's germline CDR1 is MNHNS and CDR2 SASEGT. Trimming removed 0 bases from V and 4 bases from J, with 10 bases in between. This CDR3 region has 15 residues. CDR3 coding DNA: TGTGCCAGCAGTGAAGCCGGGGGCAGGAATCAGCCCCAGCATTTT. Its protein is CASSEAGGRNQPQHF.

This clonotype was counted many times. The chain is built from TRBV5-1 and TRBJ2-7; possibly TRBD1 for D (5 bases). CDR3 length: 15 amino acids. V lost 0 bases to trimming and J lost 6 bases, with 16 bases between them. Germline lookup yields CDR1 SGHRS and CDR2 YFSETQ. For the CDR3, the DNA is TGCGCCAGCAGCTTGGCCGGAGAAACAGGCAGCGAGCAGTACTTC. This sequence encodes CASSLAGETGSEQYF.

For the CDR3, the DNA is TGTGCCAGCAGGATCGAGGAGACTAGCCCAATCTTCTTC. It yields the protein CASRIEETSPIFF. The chain recombines TRBV2 with TRBJ2-1, with TRBD2 identical over 7 bases. Germline CDR1 SNHLY, CDR2 FYNNEI. This CDR3 spans 13 amino acids. Unmatched junction bases numbered 15, after V lost 6 bases and J lost 16 bases.

This rearrangement joins TRBV20-1 to TRBJ2-7; TRBD2 matches at 9 bases. Per germline, CDR1 DFQATT and CDR2 SNEGSKA (reference sequence). The CDR3 totals 13 residues. V lost 4 bases to trimming and J lost 3 bases; unmatched junction nucleotides: 4. CDR3 amino acids: CSATSGIFYEQYF. The CDR3 DNA follows: TGCAGTGCTACTAGCGGGATATTCTACGAGCAGTACTTC.